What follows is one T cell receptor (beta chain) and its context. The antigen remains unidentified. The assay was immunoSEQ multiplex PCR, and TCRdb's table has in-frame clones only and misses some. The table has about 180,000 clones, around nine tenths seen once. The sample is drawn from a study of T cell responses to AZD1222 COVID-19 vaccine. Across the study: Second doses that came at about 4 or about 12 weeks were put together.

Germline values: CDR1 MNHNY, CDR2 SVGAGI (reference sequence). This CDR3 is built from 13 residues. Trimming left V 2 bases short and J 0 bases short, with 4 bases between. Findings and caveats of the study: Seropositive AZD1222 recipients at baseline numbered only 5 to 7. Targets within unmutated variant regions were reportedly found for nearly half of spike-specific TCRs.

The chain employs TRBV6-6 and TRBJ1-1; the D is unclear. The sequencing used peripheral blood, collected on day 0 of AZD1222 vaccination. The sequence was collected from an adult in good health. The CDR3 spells CASSYSLNTEAFF. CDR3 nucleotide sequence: TGTGCCAGCAGTTACAGCCTGAACACTGAAGCTTTCTTT.